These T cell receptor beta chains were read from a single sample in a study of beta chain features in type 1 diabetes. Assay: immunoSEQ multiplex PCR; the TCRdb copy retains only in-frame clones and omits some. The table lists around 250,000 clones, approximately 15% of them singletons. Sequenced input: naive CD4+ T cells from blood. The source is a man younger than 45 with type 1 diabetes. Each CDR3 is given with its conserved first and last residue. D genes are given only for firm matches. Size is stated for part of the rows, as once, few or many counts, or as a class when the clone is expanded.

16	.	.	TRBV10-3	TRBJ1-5	TGTGCCATCAGTGAGTCGGACAGTGGGGGCAATCAGCCCCAGCATTTT	CAISESDSGGNQPQHF
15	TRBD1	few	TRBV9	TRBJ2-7	TGTGCCAGCAGCGGGACAGGGGGTTCCTTCTACGAGCAGTACTTC	CASSGTGGSFYEQYF
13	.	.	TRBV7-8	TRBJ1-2	TGTGCCAGCAGCTTAGCGCACAGCTATGGCTACACCTTC	CASSLAHSYGYTF
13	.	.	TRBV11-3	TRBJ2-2	TGTGCCAGCAGCTCCCAGGAAACCGGGGAGCTGTTTTTT	CASSSQETGELFF
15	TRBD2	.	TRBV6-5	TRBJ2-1	TGTGCCAGCAGTGGGCTAGCGGGAGGGGATAATGAGCAGTTCTTC	CASSGLAGGDNEQFF
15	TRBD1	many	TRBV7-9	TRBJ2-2	TGTGCCAGCAGCCCTTGGACAGGAAACACCGGGGAGCTGTTTTTT	CASSPWTGNTGELFF
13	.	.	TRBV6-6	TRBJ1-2	TGTGCCAGCAGTTCAACAGGGCTCTATGGCTACACCTTC	CASSSTGLYGYTF
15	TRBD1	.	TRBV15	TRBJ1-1	TGTGCCACCAGCAGAGATGGGGACAGGGGAACTGAAGCTTTCTTT	CATSRDGDRGTEAFF
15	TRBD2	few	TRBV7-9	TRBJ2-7	TGTGCCAGCAGCCGGACTAGCGGGAGGGAGTACGAGCAGTACTTC	CASSRTSGREYEQYF
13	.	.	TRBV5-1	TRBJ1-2	TGCGCCAGCAGCTCTCAGGGCAACTATGGCTACACCTTC	CASSSQGNYGYTF
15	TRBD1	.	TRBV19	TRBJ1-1	TGTGCCAGTAGTATTCAGGGGGCGCGGAACACTGAAGCTTTCTTT	CASSIQGARNTEAFF
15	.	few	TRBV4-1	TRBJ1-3	TGCGCCAGCGGTGGGGCAGGGGTTGCAGGAAACACCATATATTTT	CASGGAGVAGNTIYF
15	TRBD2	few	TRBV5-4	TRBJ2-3	TGTGCCAGCAGCTTCCCCGCTAGCGGGAGTGTTACGCAGTATTTT	CASSFPASGSVTQYF
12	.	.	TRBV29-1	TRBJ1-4	TGCAGCGTTGAAGCGGCAGGGGAAAAACTGTTTTTT	CSVEAAGEKLFF
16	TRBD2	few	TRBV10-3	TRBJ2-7	TGTGCCATCAGTGAGTCGTTGCGGCTAGCGGGGGCCGAGCAGTACTTC	CAISESLRLAGAEQYF
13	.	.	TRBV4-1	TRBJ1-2	TGCGCCAGCAGCCAAATAATCGGCTATGGCTACACCTTC	CASSQIIGYGYTF
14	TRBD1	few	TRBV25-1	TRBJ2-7	TGTGCCAGCAGTGATACGACAGGGGACTACGAGCAGTACTTC	CASSDTTGDYEQYF
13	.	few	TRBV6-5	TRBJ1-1	TGTGCCAGCGAACAGACAACTCCCCCTGAAGCTTTCTTT	CASEQTTPPEAFF
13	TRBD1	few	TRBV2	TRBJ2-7	TGTGCCAGCAGAGAAACAGGGGACGCCGAGCAGTACTTC	CASRETGDAEQYF
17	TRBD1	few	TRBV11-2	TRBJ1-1	TGTGCCAGCAGCTTACGAGGGGGCAATCCTTATGACACTGAAGCTTTCTTT	CASSLRGGNPYDTEAFF
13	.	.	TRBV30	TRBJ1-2	TGTGCCTGGAGTGTAGTTGGAGCCAGTGGCTACACCTTC	CAWSVVGASGYTF
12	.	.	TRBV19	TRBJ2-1	TGTGCCAGTAGTCGACGGGGCAATGAGCAGTTCTTC	CASSRRGNEQFF
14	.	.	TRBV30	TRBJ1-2	TGTGCCTGGAAAGGCCCAGGCCGGGAGGGTGGCTACACCTTC	CAWKGPGREGGYTF
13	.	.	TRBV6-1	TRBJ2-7	TGTGCCAGCAGTGGGGGACTCCCCTACGAGCAGTACTTC	CASSGGLPYEQYF
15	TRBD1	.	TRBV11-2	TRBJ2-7	TGTGCCAGCAGCGCCGGGACAGGGGATACCTACGAGCAGTACTTC	CASSAGTGDTYEQYF
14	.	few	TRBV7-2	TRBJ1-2	TGTGCCAGCAGCTCCAGGGAGGGATTCTATGGCTACACCTTC	CASSSREGFYGYTF
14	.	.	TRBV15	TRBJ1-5	TGTGCCACCAGCAGAGCAGTTAGCAATCAGCCCCAGCATTTT	CATSRAVSNQPQHF
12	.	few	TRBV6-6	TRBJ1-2	TGTGCCAGCAGTCCCTTCAAGGACTTCTACACCTTC	CASSPFKDFYTF
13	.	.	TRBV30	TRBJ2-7	TGTGCCTGGAGTGGTGGGCACTCCTACGAGCAGTACTTC	CAWSGGHSYEQYF
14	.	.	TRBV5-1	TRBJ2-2	TGCGCCAGCAGCTTGGCTGCGAACACCGGGGAGCTGTTTTTT	CASSLAANTGELFF
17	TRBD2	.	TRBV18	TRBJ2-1	TGTGCCAGCTCCCCTCCGGGACTAGCGATCTCCTACAATGAGCAGTTCTTC	CASSPPGLAISYNEQFF
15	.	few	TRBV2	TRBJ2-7	TGTGCCAGCAGTGAATCCCTGGGGCAGGCCTACGAGCAGTACTTC	CASSESLGQAYEQYF
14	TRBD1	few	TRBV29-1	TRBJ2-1	TGCAGCGCTGAGACAGGGTGGTCCTACAATGAGCAGTTCTTC	CSAETGWSYNEQFF
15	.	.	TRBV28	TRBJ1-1	TGTGCCAGCAGTTCAAGCGGGCTGATAAACACTGAAGCTTTCTTT	CASSSSGLINTEAFF
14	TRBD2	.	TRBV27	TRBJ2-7	TGTGCCAGCACCCGGACTAGCGGGATCTACGAGCAGTACTTC	CASTRTSGIYEQYF
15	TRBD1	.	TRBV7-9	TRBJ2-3	TGTGCCAGCAGCTTACAGACAGGGCCCACAGATACGCAGTATTTT	CASSLQTGPTDTQYF
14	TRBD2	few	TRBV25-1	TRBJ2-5	TGTGCCAGCAGTAAAGCGGGAGTAGCAGAGACCCAGTACTTC	CASSKAGVAETQYF
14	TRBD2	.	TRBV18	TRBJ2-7	TGTGCCAGCTCCCCTACAAGCGGGAGAATCGAGCAGTACTTC	CASSPTSGRIEQYF
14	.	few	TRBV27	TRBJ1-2	TGTGCCAGCTGGGGGGTGAAGGGTGGGTATGGCTACACCTTC	CASWGVKGGYGYTF
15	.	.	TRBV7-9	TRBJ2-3	TGTGCCAGCAGCTTATCGGAGGTGGGCACAGATACGCAGTATTTT	CASSLSEVGTDTQYF
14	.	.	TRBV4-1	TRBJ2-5	TGCGCCAGCAGCCAAGTTAAGGGAGTAGTGTCCCAGTACTTC	CASSQVKGVVSQYF
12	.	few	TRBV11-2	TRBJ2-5	TGTGCCAGCAGCTCTTCCCAAGAGACCCAGTACTTC	CASSSSQETQYF
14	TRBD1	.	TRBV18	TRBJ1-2	TGTACCAGCTCACCAGGACAGGGAAACTATGGCTACACCTTC	CTSSPGQGNYGYTF
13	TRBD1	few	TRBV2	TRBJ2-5	TGTGCCAGCAGAGAGACAGGGCAAGAGACCCAGTACTTC	CASRETGQETQYF
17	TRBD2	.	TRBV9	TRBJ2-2	TGTGCCAGCAGCGTAGAAGCGGGGGGGACGAAGGTCGGGGAGCTGTTTTTT	CASSVEAGGTKVGELFF
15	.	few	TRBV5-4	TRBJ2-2	TGTGCCAGCAGCTTGGACGGGAGTGGGACCGGGGAGCTGTTTTTT	CASSLDGSGTGELFF
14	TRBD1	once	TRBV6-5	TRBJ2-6	TGTGCCAGCGCTGGACAGGCCGGGGCCAACGTCCTGACTTTC	CASAGQAGANVLTF
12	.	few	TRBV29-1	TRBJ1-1	TGCAGCGCCCGGGCGGGCAGTTTCGAAGCTTTCTTT	CSARAGSFEAFF
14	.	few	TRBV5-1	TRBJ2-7	TGCGCCAGCAGCTTGTCCAGCAGGGCCGACGAGCAGTACTTC	CASSLSSRADEQYF
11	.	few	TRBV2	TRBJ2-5	TGTGCCAGCACCGGCCAAGAGACCCAGTACTTC	CASTGQETQYF
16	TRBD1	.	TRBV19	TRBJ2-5	TGTGCCAGTAGTAGCCCGGGACAGAAAAAAAGGGAGACCCAGTACTTC	CASSSPGQKKRETQYF
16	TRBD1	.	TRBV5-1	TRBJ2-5	TGCGCCAGCAGCTTGAGCCAGGGGGCGACGGGAGAGACCCAGTACTTC	CASSLSQGATGETQYF
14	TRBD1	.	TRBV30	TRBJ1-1	TGTGCCTTAAGGACAGGGACTTGGAACACTGAAGCTTTCTTT	CALRTGTWNTEAFF